These 28 T cell receptor beta chains were sequenced from one sample in a study of cytomegalovirus exposure and HLA in healthy donors. The protocol was immunoSEQ multiplex PCR, while the TCRdb copy is restricted to in-frame clones and leaves out a portion. The repertoire holds 200,000 to 250,000 clones, approximately 80% seen once, with over 13% in the top ten. Input material: PBMCs. These receptors originate from a woman in her twenties or thirties in good health and CMV-seropositive.

The rearrangement uses TRBV7-3 and TRBJ1-1; no firm D call. The germline V gene encodes CDR1 SGHTA and CDR2 FQGTGA. Trimming took 3 bases from V and 2 from J, leaving 7 bases between them. The CDR3 runs to 13 residues. This chain's CDR3 is CASSFNRNTEAFF. The CDR3, as DNA: TGTGCCAGCAGCTTTAACAGAAACACTGAAGCTTTCTTT.

This clone is a singleton in its sample. The rearrangement links TRBV5-6 to TRBJ2-4; 9 bases are shared with TRBD2. CDR3 length: 14 amino acids. Per germline, CDR1 SGHDT and CDR2 YYEEEE. V was clipped by 2 bases and J by 8 bases; unmatched bases: 5. The CDR3 DNA reads TGTGCCAGCAGCTTTGGACTAGCGATCCACATTCAGTACTTC. The encoded protein is CASSFGLAIHIQYF. The complete variable domain, with remaining parts taken from reference TRBV5-6 and TRBJ2-4, reads DAGVTQSPTHLIKTRGQQVTLRCSPKSGHDTVSWYQQALGQGPQFIFQYYEEEERQRGNFPDRFSGHQFPNYSSELNVNALLLGDSALYLCASSFGLAIHIQYFGAGTRLSVL.

The CDR3 loop reads CASSSLLAGAHGYTF. CDR3 coding DNA: TGTGCCAGCAGCTCCCTACTGGCGGGGGCGCATGGCTACACCTTC. The rearrangement links TRBV7-2 to TRBJ1-2, with D possibly matching TRBD1 (6 bases). This CDR3 spans 15 amino acids. V lost 4 bases to trimming and J lost 6 bases, with 18 bases between them. CDR1 is SGHTA, CDR2 FQGNSA, per germline.

Notes on this clone: Other DNA sequences in this specimen translate into the identical CDR3. The genes are TRBV27 and TRBJ2-7, with unresolved D. Germline values: CDR1 MNHEY, CDR2 SMNVEV (reference sequence). The CDR3 is 12 residues long. V dropped 2 bases and J dropped 6 bases, with 8 bases sitting between them. As DNA, the CDR3 is TGTGCCAGCAGTTTACTAGGTGGCGAGCAGTACTTC. Translating it yields CASSLLGGEQYF.

The chain carries TRBV9 and TRBJ2-3; D might be TRBD2 (6 bases). CDR1 is SGDLS and CDR2 is YYNGEE in the germline V gene. CDR3 length: 13 amino acids. Trimming pared 5 bases from V and 2 bases from J, leaving 9 bases between. CDR3 protein: CASRDYSTDTQYF. The CDR3 DNA sequence: TGTGCCAGCAGGGACTACTCCACAGATACGCAGTATTTT.

This chain links TRBV11-3 with TRBJ1-2, with a tentative D call TRBD1 (5 bases). V was clipped by 5 bases and J by 4 bases, with 14 bases between them. Germline lookup yields CDR1 SGHNT and CDR2 YENEEA. CDR3 size: 14 residues. The CDR3, as DNA: TGTGCCAGCAGCCCTGTCGGGGCCTTCTATGGCTACACCTTC. It yields the protein CASSPVGAFYGYTF. Variable domain in full (rest from reference TRBV11-3 and TRBJ1-2): EAGVVQSPRYKIIEKKQPVAFWCNPISGHNTLYWYLQNLGQGPELLIRYENEEAVDDSQLPKDRFSAERLKGVDSTLKIQPAELGDSAVYLCASSPVGAFYGYTFGSGTRLTVV.

The chain uses TRBV6-1 and TRBJ1-2; possibly TRBD1 for D (6 bases). This CDR3 region has 14 residues. Germline V gene data show CDR1 as MNHNS and CDR2 as SASEGT. V was pared by 7 bases and J by 4 bases, with 16 bases between. CDR3 DNA: TGTGCCAGCACCGCAGAACAGGGAGGCTATGGCTACACCTTC. Its protein is CASTAEQGGYGYTF.

The genes are TRBV11-3 and TRBJ1-1, with D perhaps matching TRBD1 (6 bases). This CDR3 comprises 15 residues. V was clipped by 1 base and J by 3 bases, with 12 bases between them. CDR1 and CDR2 from the germline V gene are SGHNT and YENEEA. CDR3 coding DNA: TGTGCCAGCAGCTTAGCCGGGGGGCTTGACACTGAAGCTTTCTTT. It encodes CASSLAGGLDTEAFF.

The chain combines TRBV15 with TRBJ2-1, with 11 bases that match TRBD1. Trimming removed 5 bases from V and 5 bases from J; junction bases left unmatched: 2. The germline V gene encodes CDR1 LNHNV and CDR2 YYDKDF (reference sequence). The CDR3 has 14 residues. CDR3 DNA sequence: TGTGCCACCAGCGGGGGACAGGGGGACAATGAGCAGTTCTTC. This encodes CATSGGQGDNEQFF.

V gene TRBV5-6 combines with J gene TRBJ1-2, with 8 bases aligning to TRBD1. CDR3 length: 14 amino acids. V lost 4 bases, J lost 1 base, and 3 bases stayed unmatched. Looked up from germline, CDR1 is SGHDT and CDR2 is YYEEEE. The DNA of the CDR3 is TGTGCCAGCAGCCGGGACAGGAGTAACTATGGCTACACCTTC. Encoded protein: CASSRDRSNYGYTF.

The rearrangement uses TRBV27 and TRBJ2-7, with D perhaps TRBD1 (6 bases). There are 15 residues in the CDR3. V was clipped by 5 bases and J by 5 bases, with 19 bases between them. Germline V gene sequence: CDR1 MNHEY, CDR2 SMNVEV (reference sequence). The CDR3 sequence is CASSMRQEGPHEQYF. The CDR3 region has the DNA TGTGCCAGCAGTATGCGACAGGAAGGTCCCCACGAGCAGTACTTC.

This clone was seen a single time. The V and J genes are TRBV7-8 and TRBJ1-4; D unclear. This CDR3 comprises 12 residues. V lost 5 bases to trimming and J lost 11 bases, with 12 bases between them. From germline, CDR1 is SGHVS and CDR2 FQNEAQ. The CDR3 spells CASSPPGPKLFF. CDR3 bases: TGTGCCAGCAGCCCACCCGGGCCTAAACTGTTTTTT.

The J gene is TRBJ2-2, the V gene TRBV28; tentatively, D is TRBD1 (6 bases). This CDR3 is built from 15 residues. V was trimmed by 4 bases and J by 4 bases, leaving 13 bases between them. The germline gives CDR1 MDHEN, CDR2 SYDVKM. Here the CDR3 DNA reads TGTGCCAGCAGTTCACCGGGACACCGCACCGGGGAGCTGTTTTTT. Translated: CASSSPGHRTGELFF. Supplemented by reference TRBV28 and TRBJ2-2, the full variable domain reads DVKVTQSSRYLVKRTGEKVFLECVQDMDHENMFWYRQDPGLGLRLIYFSYDVKMKEKGDIPEGYSVSREKKERFSLILESASTNQTSMYLCASSSPGHRTGELFFGEGSRLTVL.

The count of this clone is one. This chain connects TRBV6-1 to TRBJ2-7; no clear D. The V end was cut by 7 bases, the J end by 3 bases, with 7 bases between. CDR1 MNHNS and CDR2 SASEGT come from the germline V gene. This CDR3 is 11 amino acids long. This CDR3 reads CASTRNYEQYF. The DNA for the CDR3 is TGTGCCAGCACCAGGAACTACGAGCAGTACTTC.

The CDR3 region has the DNA TGTGCCAGCAGCGTAGATGGGTGGGAGGGCACTGAAGCTTTCTTT. Translating gives CASSVDGWEGTEAFF. This chain joins TRBV9 and TRBJ1-1, with D unresolved. The CDR3 spans 15 residues. V lost 0 bases and J lost 4, with 13 bases in between. Germline assignment: CDR1 SGDLS and CDR2 YYNGEE.

The rearrangement uses TRBV4-1 and TRBJ1-2, with 7 nucleotides matching TRBD1. CDR1 and CDR2 (germline): MGHRA, YSYEKL. The CDR3 spans 17 residues. V was clipped by 0 bases and J by 4 bases; unmatched bases: 11. The CDR3 is CASSQDPTGQGLYGYTF. The CDR3 bases are TGCGCCAGCAGCCAAGACCCGACAGGGCAAGGACTCTATGGCTACACCTTC.

The chain couples TRBV27 to TRBJ1-1; TRBD1 matches 9 bases. V lost 8 bases to trimming and J lost 4 bases; unmatched junction nucleotides: 2. The CDR3 covers 12 residues. Germline V gene data show CDR1 as MNHEY and CDR2 as SMNVEV (reference sequence). In DNA, the CDR3 is TGTGCCAGCCGGACAGGGGTCACTGAAGCTTTCTTT. Translated, it gives CASRTGVTEAFF.

This chain uses TRBV7-6 with TRBJ2-7; 9 bases are a match to TRBD1. V was pared by 6 bases and J by 3 bases, with 6 bases of the junction left unmatched. CDR1 SGHVS and CDR2 FNYEAQ come from the germline V gene. The CDR3 extends over 14 amino acids. The CDR3 sequence is CASSAGTGFYEQYF. Here the CDR3 DNA reads TGTGCCAGCAGTGCCGGGACAGGGTTCTACGAGCAGTACTTC.

The CDR3 spells CASSFSSDTQYF. In DNA form, the CDR3 reads TGTGCCAGCAGTTTCAGTTCAGATACGCAGTATTTT. The V and J genes are TRBV6-1 and TRBJ2-3; D not certain. Germline V gene sequence: CDR1 MNHNS, CDR2 SASEGT. The CDR3 consists of 12 residues. V lost 5 bases and J lost 4, with 7 bases in between.

V gene TRBV30 combines with J gene TRBJ1-2; 9 nucleotides match TRBD1. V gave up 2 bases and J gave up 8 bases; unmatched junction bases: 9. Germline CDR1 is GTSNPN and CDR2 is SVGIG (reference sequence). This CDR3 has 14 residues. CDR3 DNA sequence: TGTGCCTGGAGTCGAACAGGGGGCGCGGGGGGCTACACCTTC. Protein: CAWSRTGGAGGYTF.

A word on this clone: Other nucleotide sequences in the sample specify the same CDR3. The chain joins TRBV6-5 to TRBJ1-1; 8 bases map to TRBD1. J was trimmed by 2 bases and V by 0 bases; bases with no gene match: 2. This CDR3 comprises 15 residues. CDR1 MNHEY and CDR2 SVGAGI come from the germline V gene. The CDR3 DNA reads TGTGCCAGCAGTTACTCGGGGACAGGTAACACTGAAGCTTTCTTT. Translated: CASSYSGTGNTEAFF.

The V and J genes are TRBV2 and TRBJ1-1; D possibly corresponds to TRBD1 (5 bases). Germline CDR1 is SNHLY and CDR2 is FYNNEI. V was clipped by 10 bases and J by 5 bases, with 14 bases between them. This CDR3 comprises 12 residues. The CDR3 reads CAIGTSKTEAFF. CDR3 in DNA: TGTGCCATCGGGACGTCGAAAACTGAAGCTTTCTTT.

The chain recombines TRBV6-5 with TRBJ1-4, with 9 bases matching TRBD1. CDR3 length equals 14 residues. Per germline, CDR1 MNHEY and CDR2 SVGAGI. The V gene end was trimmed by 6 bases and the J gene end by 3 bases; junction bases not matched to a gene: 2. CDR3 residues: CASRNRGPNEKLFF. CDR3 coding DNA: TGTGCCAGCAGAAACAGGGGGCCTAATGAAAAACTGTTTTTT.

This clone was counted once. The chain is built from TRBV28 and TRBJ1-1; a weak D match, TRBD1 (6 bases). This CDR3 region has 16 residues. Germline V gene sequence: CDR1 MDHEN, CDR2 SYDVKM. V was clipped by 6 bases and J by 10 bases, with 27 bases between them. CDR3 sequence: CASSQTLGGALTRAFF. The CDR3 coding sequence is TGTGCCAGCAGCCAAACGCTCGGGGGGGCGCTTACTAGAGCTTTCTTT.

This chain connects TRBV27 to TRBJ1-4; D is possibly TRBD1 (5 bases). The germline V gene encodes CDR1 MNHEY and CDR2 SMNVEV (reference sequence). The CDR3 extends over 15 amino acids. Trimming shortened V by 3 bases and J by 9 bases, and 17 bases separated the two germline ends. CDR3 region: CASSLLGGIGQKLFF. CDR3 coding DNA: TGTGCCAGCAGTTTGTTGGGGGGTATTGGACAAAAACTGTTTTTT.

V usage is TRBV27 and J usage is TRBJ1-2, with D perhaps TRBD1 (6 bases). This CDR3 is built from 13 residues. Germline V gene data show CDR1 as MNHEY and CDR2 as SMNVEV (reference sequence). V gave up 8 bases and J gave up 4 bases, with 14 bases separating them. DNA of the CDR3: TGTGCCAGCCAGGGGAGGTCTGGCTATGGCTACACCTTC. Its protein product is CASQGRSGYGYTF.

J is TRBJ2-2 and V is TRBV27; unclear D gene. V was trimmed by 2 bases and J by 0 bases, leaving 1 base between them. CDR1 MNHEY and CDR2 SMNVEV come from the germline V gene (reference sequence). The CDR3 has 13 residues. This CDR3 is CASSLANTGELFF. CDR3 in DNA: TGTGCCAGCAGTTTAGCGAACACCGGGGAGCTGTTTTTT.

This rearrangement joins TRBV29-1 to TRBJ2-5; 9 bases are shared with TRBD2. Unmatched junction bases numbered 10, after V lost 4 bases and J lost 7 bases. CDR1 and CDR2 from the germline V gene are SQVTM and ANQGSEA. The CDR3 is made up of 14 amino acids. The CDR3 DNA follows: TGCAGCGTTGTACTAGCGGGCCTAGTTGGGACCCAGTACTTC. Its translation is CSVVLAGLVGTQYF. Complete variable domain (other parts from reference TRBV29-1 and TRBJ2-5): SAVISQKPSRDICQRGTSLTIQCQVDSQVTMMFWYRQQPGQSLTLIATANQGSEATYESGFVIDKFPISRPNLTFSTLTVSNMSPEDSSIYLCSVVLAGLVGTQYFGPGTRLLVL.